This T cell receptor (beta chain) was captured by sequencing in a study of blood T cell repertoires in COVID-19. For the study at large: There were acute and convalescent COVID-19 samples, and they came from the United States, Italy and Spain. T cells, B-cell-depleted T cells, or PBMCs provided the cDNA or gDNA that served as material.

Original processing methods: Amplification of reference gene primers provided the estimated nucleated cell counts. Profiled with immunoSEQ multiplex PCR; TCRdb holds only in-frame clones, not every one. V and J calls and clone size are those listed in that table; D and trimming were worked out from the DNA. This sample has 95,000 to 150,000 clones, with around 80% found just once. This TCR came from a man between 60 and 70 years old with active or convalescent COVID-19. The sample taken for sequencing was peripheral blood.

DNA of the CDR3: TGTGCCAGCAGCCGTCCTAATTCACCCCTCCACTTT. This translates into CASSRPNSPLHF. J is TRBJ1-6 and V is TRBV28; D not resolved. V gave up 6 bases and J gave up 6 bases, with 6 bases separating them. Germline values: CDR1 MDHEN, CDR2 SYDVKM. The CDR3 length is 12 residues.